The rows below give T cell receptor beta chains drawn from one sample of a study of T cell responses to AZD1222 COVID-19 vaccine. Clones were sequenced by immunoSEQ multiplex PCR, and TCRdb holds only the in-frame ones, with some missing. The sample yields over 90,000 clones, more than 70% seen once. Sequenced here: peripheral blood, sampled on day 0 of AZD1222 vaccination. All receptors come from an adult in good health. Each CDR3 is given with its conserved first and last residue. The D gene is left open where the match is weak. Clone size is not always given. Where it is, it says once, few, many or a class for expanded clones.

>.|.|TRBJ1-5|TRBV18
CASSPSGPGDNQPQHF
TGTGCCAGCTCACCTTCCGGGCCAGGGGACAATCAGCCCCAGCATTTT
>TRBD1|once|TRBJ1-6|TRBV3-1/TRBV3-2
CASRQGASSYNSPLHF
TGTGCCAGCAGGCAGGGGGCGAGCTCCTATAATTCACCCCTCCACTTT
>.|.|TRBJ2-3|TRBV12-5
CASGFRGAADTQYF
TGTGCTAGTGGTTTCAGGGGGGCAGCGGATACGCAGTATTTT
>TRBD1|.|TRBJ1-6|TRBV27
CASSWRDSLTSYNSPLHF
TGTGCCAGCAGTTGGCGGGACAGTCTTACCTCCTATAATTCACCCCTCCACTTT
>.|few|TRBJ1-2|TRBV7-2
CASSFDTDHGYTF
TGTGCCAGCAGCTTTGACACGGACCATGGCTACACCTTC
>TRBD1|once|TRBJ2-7|TRBV28
CASSLYQTGSYEQYF
TGTGCCAGCAGTTTATACCAGACAGGGTCCTACGAGCAGTACTTC
>TRBD1|.|TRBJ1-1|TRBV19
CASSTSDRGSTEAFF
TGTGCCAGTAGTACCAGCGACAGGGGGAGTACTGAAGCTTTCTTT
>.|.|TRBJ2-2|TRBV2
CASSENVRNGGELFF
TGTGCCAGCAGTGAAAACGTTCGAAATGGCGGGGAGCTGTTTTTT
>TRBD2|.|TRBJ2-1|TRBV4-1
CASSQGTAGGPLEQFF
TGCGCCAGCAGCCAAGGCACAGCGGGAGGGCCACTTGAGCAGTTCTTC
>TRBD2|.|TRBJ2-1|TRBV28
CASSIRGSGRRNEQFF
TGTGCCAGCAGTATCCGGGGTAGCGGGAGAAGGAATGAGCAGTTCTTC
>TRBD2|.|TRBJ2-3|TRBV3-1/TRBV3-2
CASSQASSGRAGTQYF
TGTGCCAGCAGCCAAGCGTCTAGCGGGAGGGCTGGTACGCAGTATTTT
>.|.|TRBJ2-6|TRBV6-1
CASSEEGFGGANVLTF
TGTGCCAGCAGTGAAGAAGGTTTCGGAGGGGCCAACGTCCTGACTTTC
>TRBD2|.|TRBJ2-2|TRBV5-1
CASSFTGLAVNTGELFF
TGCGCCAGCAGCTTTACGGGACTAGCGGTGAACACCGGGGAGCTGTTTTTT
>.|.|TRBJ2-3|TRBV19
CASSGRQDTQYF
TGTGCCAGTAGTGGCAGACAAGATACGCAGTATTTT
>.|.|TRBJ2-1|TRBV12-5
CASGGGQSPYNEQFF
TGTGCTAGTGGAGGAGGACAGTCACCATACAATGAGCAGTTCTTC
>.|.|TRBJ2-7|TRBV11-3
CASSPTGTTYEQYF
TGTGCCAGCAGCCCCACTGGGACAACCTACGAGCAGTACTTC
>.|.|TRBJ2-2|TRBV5-6
CASSLWFSRRRTAGELFF
TGTGCCAGCAGCTTGTGGTTCTCGCGGCGGCGAACAGCCGGGGAGCTGTTTTTT
>.|.|TRBJ2-1|TRBV30
CAWILFAGGYNEQFF
TGTGCCTGGATTTTATTCGCCGGGGGTTACAATGAGCAGTTCTTC
>.|.|TRBJ1-2|TRBV5-4
CASSLAGGGSNYGYTF
TGTGCCAGCAGCTTGGCCGGTGGCGGTTCGAACTATGGCTACACCTTC
>.|.|TRBJ1-1|TRBV5-1
CASSLATRNTEAFF
TGCGCCAGCAGCTTGGCCACGAGGAACACTGAAGCTTTCTTT
>TRBD1|.|TRBJ2-3|TRBV27
CATSPGQGGFDTQYF
TGTGCCACCTCCCCCGGACAGGGAGGCTTCGATACGCAGTATTTT
>TRBD1|.|TRBJ2-1|TRBV6-5
CASGVRLGQGNEQFF
TGTGCCAGCGGAGTGAGGTTGGGACAGGGGAATGAGCAGTTCTTC
>TRBD2|.|TRBJ2-1|TRBV11-3
CASSTEGGLREQFF
TGTGCCAGCAGTACTGAGGGAGGGCTCCGGGAGCAGTTCTTC
>TRBD2|.|TRBJ2-1|TRBV2
CASSEGGGDLFF
TGTGCCAGCAGTGAAGGCGGGGGTGATTTGTTCTTC
>.|.|TRBJ1-1|TRBV19
CASGPGMLNTEAFF
TGTGCCAGTGGCCCAGGGATGTTAAACACTGAAGCTTTCTTT
>TRBD2|.|TRBJ2-7|TRBV2
CASSTRTSGSGEQYF
TGTGCCAGCAGTACTCGGACTAGCGGGAGTGGCGAGCAGTACTTC
>.|.|TRBJ2-1|TRBV11-3
CASRKEIRVDEQFF
TGTGCCAGTAGGAAGGAAATTCGGGTGGATGAGCAGTTCTTC
>TRBD1|.|TRBJ1-2|TRBV28
CASSPKDRPLYGYTF
TGTGCCAGCAGTCCTAAGGACAGGCCCCTCTATGGCTACACCTTC
>.|once|TRBJ1-2|TRBV9
CASFSGDGYTF
TGTGCCAGCTTCTCCGGGGATGGCTACACCTTC
>TRBD2|.|TRBJ2-1|TRBV5-5
CASSPVVAGSSYNEQFF
TGTGCCAGCAGCCCGGTTGTAGCGGGGAGCTCCTACAATGAGCAGTTCTTC
>.|once|TRBJ2-1|TRBV4-1
CASSFRDASSYNEQFF
TGCGCCAGCAGCTTCCGGGACGCCAGCTCCTACAATGAGCAGTTCTTC
>.|few|TRBJ1-2|TRBV10-3
CAISESVTVSYGYTF
TGTGCCATCAGTGAGTCAGTGACAGTATCCTATGGCTACACCTTC
>TRBD1|.|TRBJ1-1|TRBV11-3
CASSMGQGIGEAFF
TGTGCCAGCAGCATGGGACAGGGGATCGGTGAAGCTTTCTTT
>.|.|TRBJ1-5|TRBV28
CASSDPAGPGNQPQHF
TGTGCCAGCAGTGATCCGGCAGGGCCCGGCAATCAGCCCCAGCATTTT
>.|.|TRBJ2-1|TRBV20-1
CSAYSRNEQFF
TGCAGTGCTTACAGCCGCAATGAGCAGTTCTTC
>TRBD2|.|TRBJ2-5|TRBV19
CASSRNRLAGGETQYF
TGTGCCAGTAGTCGGAACCGACTAGCGGGAGGAGAGACCCAGTACTTC
>.|.|TRBJ1-3|TRBV27
CASSLSHGGGNTIYF
TGTGCCAGCAGTTTATCGCACGGGGGCGGAAACACCATATATTTT
>.|few|TRBJ1-1|TRBV10-3
CAIRGGKDTEAFF
TGTGCCATCAGAGGAGGGAAGGACACTGAAGCTTTCTTT
>TRBD1|few|TRBJ1-1|TRBV25-1
CASSYRGHSTEAFF
TGTGCCAGCAGTTACAGGGGGCATAGCACTGAAGCTTTCTTT
>TRBD2|.|TRBJ2-1|TRBV6-5
CASSYGASGQNEQFF
TGTGCCAGCAGTTATGGGGCTAGCGGGCAAAATGAGCAGTTCTTC
>TRBD2|.|TRBJ2-1|TRBV29-1
CSVVRTSGGAYTYNEQFF
TGCAGCGTTGTCAGGACTAGCGGGGGGGCATACACATACAATGAGCAGTTCTTC
>TRBD1|.|TRBJ2-7|TRBV7-2
CASSWGQGRYNEQYF
TGTGCCAGCAGCTGGGGACAGGGCCGTTATAACGAGCAGTACTTC
>.|.|TRBJ1-2|TRBV28
CASSTRDLNYGYTF
TGTGCCAGCAGTACCAGGGACCTCAACTATGGCTACACCTTC
>TRBD2|.|TRBJ2-1|TRBV4-3
CASSPSWRGGSYNEQFF
TGCGCCAGCAGCCCCTCCTGGCGGGGGGGCTCCTACAATGAGCAGTTCTTC
>.|.|TRBJ1-2|TRBV7-9
CASSLGSIYGYTF
TGTGCCAGCAGCCTCGGTTCCATTTATGGCTACACCTTC
>.|.|TRBJ2-2|TRBV9
CASSTQGLNTGELFF
TGTGCCAGCAGCACACAGGGCTTGAACACCGGGGAGCTGTTTTTT
>TRBD1|.|TRBJ2-7|TRBV28
CASRGQGKQYF
TGTGCCAGCAGAGGACAGGGGAAGCAGTACTTC
>.|.|TRBJ2-7|TRBV5-1
CASSLEIRYEQYF
TGCGCCAGCAGCTTGGAAATCCGCTACGAGCAGTACTTC
>TRBD1|.|TRBJ1-6|TRBV15
CATSRTRQGGSPLHF
TGTGCCACCAGCAGAACTAGACAGGGAGGATCACCCCTCCACTTT
>.|.|TRBJ2-3|TRBV5-1
CASRRRASTDTQYF
TGCGCCAGCAGGCGGCGGGCGAGCACAGATACGCAGTATTTT
>.|.|TRBJ2-5|TRBV5-4
CASSREGRSGWETQYF
TGTGCCAGCAGTCGAGAGGGGCGGAGCGGTTGGGAGACCCAGTACTTC